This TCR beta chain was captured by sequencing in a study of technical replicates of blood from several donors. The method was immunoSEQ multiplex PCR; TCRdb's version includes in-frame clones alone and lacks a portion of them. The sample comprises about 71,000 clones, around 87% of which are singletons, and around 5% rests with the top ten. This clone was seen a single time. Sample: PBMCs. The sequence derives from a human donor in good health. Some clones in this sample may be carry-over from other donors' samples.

CDR3 residues: CASSGGINNSPLHF. DNA of the CDR3: TGTGCCAGCTCGGGGGGAATCAATAATTCACCCCTCCACTTT. The genes are TRBV6-5 and TRBJ1-6; D is possibly TRBD1 (5 bases). The CDR3 length is 14 residues. V shed 8 bases and J shed 5 bases, with 13 bases lying between them. Germline V gene data show CDR1 as MNHEY and CDR2 as SVGAGI.